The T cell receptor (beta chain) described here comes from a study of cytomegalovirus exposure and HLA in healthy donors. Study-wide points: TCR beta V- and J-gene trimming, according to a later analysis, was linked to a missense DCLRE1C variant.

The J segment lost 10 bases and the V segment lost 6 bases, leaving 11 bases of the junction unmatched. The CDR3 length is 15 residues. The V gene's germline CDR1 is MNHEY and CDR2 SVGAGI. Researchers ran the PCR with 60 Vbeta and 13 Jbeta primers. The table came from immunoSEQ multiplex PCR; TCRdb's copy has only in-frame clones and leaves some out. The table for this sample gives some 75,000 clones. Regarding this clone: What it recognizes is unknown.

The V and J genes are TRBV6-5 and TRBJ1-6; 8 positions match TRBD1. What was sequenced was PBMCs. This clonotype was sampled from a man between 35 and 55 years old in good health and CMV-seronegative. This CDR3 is CASRVTRTGPSPLHF. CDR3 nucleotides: TGTGCCAGCAGGGTTACCCGGACAGGGCCCTCACCCCTCCACTTT.